This T cell receptor beta chain is drawn from a study of T cells in Graves' hyperthyroidism and ophthalmopathy. Study-wide context: The blood sample was taken at first diagnosis, before treatment began.

Using RNA transcripts as the source, TCR beta CDR3 regions were amplified. HTBI primers were used for first-round RT-PCR of the TCR CDR3. TCRdb fed the multiplex PCR reads into MiXCR, producing one record per CDR3 protein. The sample lists under 700,000 distinct CDR3 sequences; 16% were seen once. Exclusions: uncontrolled infection, other autoimmune disease, pregnancy, lactation. Each diagnosis was grounded in clinical symptoms, serum thyroxine and TRAb, thyroid ultrasound, and orbital computed tomography. V lost 3 bases, J lost 1 base, and 3 bases stayed unmatched. Germline V CDR1 and CDR2: LGHDT, YNNKEL (reference sequence). This CDR3 has 14 amino acids. Study-wide results and limits: Blood held most thyroid clonotypes expanded above 0.001 frequency.

This clonotype was recorded at least ten times. What it recognizes is unknown. The specimen was blood. This clonotype originated in a young woman with Graves' hyperthyroidism. This chain joins TRBV3-1 and TRBJ2-7; TRBD1 aligns across 7 bases. The CDR3 sequence: CASSHWDRSYEQYF. DNA of the CDR3: TGTGCCAGCAGCCACTGGGACAGATCCTACGAGCAGTACTTC.